The next 19 T cell receptor beta chains were all read from a single sample in a study of cytomegalovirus exposure and HLA in healthy donors. The PCR used 60 Vbeta and 13 Jbeta primers. Sequencing used immunoSEQ multiplex PCR; TCRdb keeps in-frame clones, though not all of them. The data contain 170,000 or so clones, 65% to 85% of them singletons. Sequenced: PBMCs. Every receptor here comes from a male donor in good health and CMV-seropositive.

The chain joins TRBV19 to TRBJ1-5; the match to TRBD1 covers 7 bases. The ends lost 5 bases at V and 3 bases at J; junction bases unmatched: 4. The V gene's germline CDR1 is LNHDA and CDR2 SQIVND (reference sequence). This CDR3 is built from 14 residues. The CDR3 DNA reads TGTGCCAGTAGTTTTCAGGGGGACAATCAGCCCCAGCATTTT. Translating it yields CASSFQGDNQPQHF.

The V call is TRBV29-1, the J call TRBJ2-2; 8 bases agree with TRBD2. V shed 7 bases, J shed 5 bases, and the junction held 6 bases outside the gene matches. Looked up from germline, CDR1 is SQVTM and CDR2 is ANQGSEA. The CDR3 extends over 13 amino acids. CDR3 sequence: CSAREGGTGELFF. The CDR3 nucleotides are TGCAGCGCCCGGGAGGGGGGAACCGGGGAGCTGTTTTTT.

The chain employs TRBV7-9 and TRBJ2-5; D perhaps matches TRBD2 (7 bases). The CDR3 contains 16 residues. Trimming stripped 3 bases from V and 5 bases from J, with 19 bases between. The germline CDR1 and CDR2 sequences are SEHNR and FQNEAQ (reference sequence). The CDR3 spells CASSFALGGGDETQYF. CDR3 bases: TGTGCCAGCAGCTTTGCCCTAGGGGGAGGGGACGAGACCCAGTACTTC.

This chain links TRBV7-9 with TRBJ2-7; TRBD1 matches 9 bases. Germline V gene lookup returns CDR1 SEHNR and CDR2 FQNEAQ (reference sequence). Trimming at V came to 2 bases and at J to 4 bases, leaving 6 bases not matched to a gene. The CDR3 is made up of 15 amino acids. CDR3: CASSLYRGPTYEQYF. In DNA, the CDR3 is TGTGCCAGCAGCTTATACAGGGGGCCGACGTACGAGCAGTACTTC.

This rearrangement joins TRBV13 to TRBJ2-3; TRBD2 agrees at 9 bases. V shed 1 base, J shed 6 bases, and the junction held 8 bases outside the gene matches. The CDR3 runs to 16 residues. The germline CDR1 and CDR2 sequences are PRHDT and FYEKMQ (reference sequence). DNA of the CDR3: TGTGCCAGCAGCTTAGCCAGCGGGAGGCCTAGGGATACGCAGTATTTT. As protein: CASSLASGRPRDTQYF.

The chain is built from TRBV5-6 and TRBJ2-5; the D is unclear. The V end was cut by 1 base, the J end by 2 bases, with 6 bases between. CDR1 is SGHDT and CDR2 is YYEEEE in the germline V gene. The CDR3 is 13 amino acids. CDR3 DNA: TGTGCCAGCAGCTTGTTGCGGCAAGAGACCCAGTACTTC. This codes for CASSLLRQETQYF.

CDR3: CASRIQGENTEAFF. In DNA form, the CDR3 reads TGTGCCAGTAGGATACAGGGGGAGAACACTGAAGCTTTCTTT. The rearrangement uses TRBV19 and TRBJ1-1, with 8 bases identical to TRBD1. The CDR3 covers 14 residues. Germline values: CDR1 LNHDA, CDR2 SQIVND (reference sequence). After removal of 6 bases from V and 1 base from J, the junction contained 4 bases not matched to a gene.

The chain employs TRBV30 and TRBJ2-7, with 8 nucleotides matching TRBD2. This CDR3 comprises 14 residues. The V gene end was trimmed by 1 base and the J gene end by 6 bases; junction bases not matched to a gene: 8. From germline, CDR1 is GTSNPN and CDR2 SVGIG (reference sequence). The CDR3 is CAWSDKRERSEQYF. The CDR3 coding sequence is TGTGCCTGGAGTGATAAGCGGGAGCGCTCCGAGCAGTACTTC.

This clone was picked up one time. DNA for the CDR3: TGCGCCAGCAGCGCGGACTTGCCCGGCGGCTACACCTTC. As protein: CASSADLPGGYTF. This chain links TRBV5-1 with TRBJ1-2; D is ambiguous. Germline CDR1 SGHRS, CDR2 YFSETQ. The CDR3 sequence is 13 residues long. Trimming shortened V by 4 bases and J by 8 bases, and 15 bases separated the two germline ends.

This clone has a single count. The chain is built from TRBV29-1 and TRBJ1-5; D ambiguous. The CDR3 length is 14 residues. Germline lookup yields CDR1 SQVTM and CDR2 ANQGSEA. Trimming shortened V by 6 bases and J by 2 bases, and 14 bases separated the two germline ends. CDR3: CSVGQVGGNQPQHF. The CDR3 region has the DNA TGCAGCGTCGGGCAGGTCGGGGGCAATCAGCCCCAGCATTTT. The full variable domain, completed using reference TRBV29-1 and TRBJ1-5, is SAVISQKPSRDICQRGTSLTIQCQVDSQVTMMFWYRQQPGQSLTLIATANQGSEATYESGFVIDKFPISRPNLTFSTLTVSNMSPEDSSIYLCSVGQVGGNQPQHFGDGTRLSIL.

In this sample, this clone turned up once. The chain recombines TRBV6-1 with TRBJ2-6; 7 nucleotides align to TRBD2. This CDR3 has 18 amino acids. Looked up from germline, CDR1 is MNHNS and CDR2 is SASEGT. The junction had 7 bases not matched to a gene; V was cut back by 2 bases and J by 0 bases. As DNA, the CDR3 is TGTGCCAGCAGTGAATTTGGGGGGGGAGGCTCTGGGGCCAACGTCCTGACTTTC. Protein product: CASSEFGGGGSGANVLTF.

The chain has TRBV11-3 and TRBJ2-3, with a weak D call TRBD1 (6 bases). The CDR3 has 16 amino acids. V gave up 5 bases and J gave up 3 bases, with 18 bases separating them. CDR1 SGHNT and CDR2 YENEEA come from the germline V gene. The CDR3 is CASSLAGRGGTDTQYF. DNA for the CDR3: TGTGCCAGCAGCCTAGCAGGCAGAGGGGGAACAGATACGCAGTATTTT.

This chain connects TRBV27 to TRBJ1-2; maybe TRBD1 (6 bases). Germline V gives CDR1 MNHEY, CDR2 SMNVEV (reference sequence). The V and J ends lost 0 bases and 1 base respectively, with 18 bases between them. The CDR3 runs 18 residues. The CDR3 DNA is TGTGCCAGCAGTTTATCCCGTCCGGGGGGCGCGAATAACTATGGCTACACCTTC. Translating it yields CASSLSRPGGANNYGYTF.

This rearrangement joins TRBV7-2 to TRBJ2-1; 9 nucleotides align to TRBD2. V lost 0 bases to trimming and J lost 8 bases; unmatched junction nucleotides: 17. This CDR3 has 19 amino acids. Germline V gene lookup returns CDR1 SGHTA and CDR2 FQGNSA. The CDR3 loop is CASSLAQVVAGGPQDEQFF. The CDR3 nucleotides are TGTGCCAGCAGCTTAGCTCAAGTAGTGGCGGGAGGGCCCCAGGATGAGCAGTTCTTC. Based on the CDR3 plus reference TRBV7-2 and TRBJ2-1, the full variable domain is GAGVSQSPSNKVTEKGKDVELRCDPISGHTALYWYRQSLGQGLEFLIYFQGNSAPDKSGLPSDRFSAERTGGSVSTLTIQRTQQEDSAVYLCASSLAQVVAGGPQDEQFFGPGTRLTVL.

This rearrangement joins TRBV5-1 to TRBJ1-5; tentatively, D is TRBD1 (6 bases). This CDR3 has 14 amino acids. Trimming shortened V by 0 bases and J by 6 bases, and 10 bases separated the two germline ends. Germline CDR1 reads SGHRS; CDR2 reads YFSETQ. The CDR3 DNA follows: TGCGCCAGCAGCTTGGAAGGGGGTCGTCAGCCCCAGCATTTT. Translating gives CASSLEGGRQPQHF.

V usage is TRBV28 and J usage is TRBJ2-7, with 12 bases aligning to TRBD2. The germline gives CDR1 MDHEN, CDR2 SYDVKM. Trimming at V came to 10 bases and at J to 4 bases, leaving 8 bases not matched to a gene. The CDR3 is 14 residues long. CDR3 in DNA: TGTGCCACCCTGACTAGCGGGAGCTCGTACGAGCAGTACTTC. As protein: CATLTSGSSYEQYF.

This sequence joins TRBV19 and TRBJ1-5; 12 bases line up with TRBD1. Per germline, CDR1 LNHDA and CDR2 SQIVND (reference sequence). Trimming removed 1 base from V and 4 bases from J; junction bases left unmatched: 5. The CDR3 loop spans 17 amino acids. Written as DNA, the CDR3 is TGTGCCAGTAGTATAGTTGGGACAGGGGGCGCGAATCAGCCCCAGCATTTT. It encodes CASSIVGTGGANQPQHF.

The rearrangement joins TRBV30 to TRBJ1-1, with D perhaps TRBD1 (5 bases). V lost 4 bases and J 1 base, leaving 10 bases between the germline ends. There are 13 residues in the CDR3. Germline lookup yields CDR1 GTSNPN and CDR2 SVGIG (reference sequence). The CDR3: CAWTTTANTEAFF. The CDR3 DNA follows: TGTGCCTGGACTACGACAGCGAACACTGAAGCTTTCTTT.

This rearrangement joins TRBV5-1 to TRBJ1-2; weak D call: TRBD1 (5 bases). CDR1 SGHRS and CDR2 YFSETQ come from the germline V gene. V gave up 0 bases and J gave up 2 bases, with 8 bases separating them. The CDR3 length is 14 residues. The CDR3 spells CASSLGTRNYGYTF. The CDR3 coding sequence is TGCGCCAGCAGCTTGGGGACAAGGAACTATGGCTACACCTTC.